This TCR beta chain was found in a study of siplizumab effects on memory and regulatory T cells. Note on this clone: Its specificity is unknown.

Germline CDR1 is SGHAT and CDR2 is FQDESV (reference sequence). Trimming took 5 bases from V and 14 from J; bases not matched to a gene: 10. The CDR3 is 12 residues long. Overall study results and limits: Controls showed an average of approximately 28% Treg-derived mappable alloreactive CD4+ clones, while siplizumab showed around 69%.

Each sample contributed about 10^5 TCR templates to the assay. Only in-frame clones appear in the TCRdb table, and some are missing; sequencing was by immunoSEQ multiplex PCR. The sample records over 95,000 clones, about 93% being singletons. Sequencing used non-Treg CD4+ T cells sorted from blood. This sequence was found in a human donor in good health. This chain connects TRBV11-1 to TRBJ2-5; the match to TRBD1 covers 8 bases. This CDR3 is CASSQGTGPPYF. CDR3 in DNA: TGTGCCAGCAGCCAGGGGACAGGTCCTCCATACTTC.